This T cell receptor (beta chain) was sequenced in a study of PD-1 blockade in classical Hodgkin lymphoma. Study conclusions and caveats: Although disease activity or prior therapy may be involved, causes of the repertoire differences remain undefined. Among the patients, those starting nivolumab under 1 year after ASCT were excluded.

Specified time point: cycle 4 day 1 (C4D1), after less than seven weeks of nivolumab. Relapse after autologous stem cell transplantation occurred in every patient, and brentuximab vedotin exposure varied. Profiling relied on immunoSEQ multiplex PCR, and the TCRdb table lists in-frame clones only, not all of them. The sample shows under 50,000 clones, 66% of them seen only once. About this clone itself: What it binds is unknown.

This CDR3 has 15 amino acids. After removal of 2 bases from V and 4 bases from J, the junction contained 4 bases not matched to a gene. The germline CDR1 and CDR2 sequences are SGHTA and FQGNSA. Source: peripheral blood mononuclear cells (PBMCs), taken before the fourth cycle of nivolumab. The chain carries TRBV7-2 and TRBJ2-1, with TRBD1 matching 8 bases. The receptor comes from a human donor with classical Hodgkin lymphoma. This chain's CDR3 is CASSLSWTGYNEQFF. CDR3 nucleotides: TGTGCCAGCAGCTTAAGTTGGACAGGGTACAATGAGCAGTTCTTC.